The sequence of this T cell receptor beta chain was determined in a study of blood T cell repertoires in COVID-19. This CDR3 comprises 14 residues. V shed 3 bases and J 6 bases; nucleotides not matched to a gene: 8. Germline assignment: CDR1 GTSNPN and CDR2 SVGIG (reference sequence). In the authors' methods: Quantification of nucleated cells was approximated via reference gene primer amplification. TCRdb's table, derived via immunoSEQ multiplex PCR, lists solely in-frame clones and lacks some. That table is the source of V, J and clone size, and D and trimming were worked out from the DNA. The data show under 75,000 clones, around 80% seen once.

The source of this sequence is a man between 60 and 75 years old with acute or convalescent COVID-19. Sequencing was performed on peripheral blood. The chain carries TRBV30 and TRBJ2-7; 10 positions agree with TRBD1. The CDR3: CAWSRDRGLSEQYF. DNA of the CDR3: TGTGCCTGGAGCCGGGACAGGGGCCTCTCCGAGCAGTACTTC.